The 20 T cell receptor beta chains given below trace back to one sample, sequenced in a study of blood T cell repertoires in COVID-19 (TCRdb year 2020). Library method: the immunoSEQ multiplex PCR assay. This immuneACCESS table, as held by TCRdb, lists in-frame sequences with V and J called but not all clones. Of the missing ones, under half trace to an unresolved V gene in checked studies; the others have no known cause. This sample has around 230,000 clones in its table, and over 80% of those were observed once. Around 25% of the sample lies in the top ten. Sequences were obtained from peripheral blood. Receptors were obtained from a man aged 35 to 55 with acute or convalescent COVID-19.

The CDR3, as DNA: TGTGCCAGCAGGACTGGTCGGGAAAAACTGTTTTTT. Its protein product is CASRTGREKLFF. The V call is TRBV2, the J call TRBJ1-4; D is ambiguous. The CDR3 is 12 residues long. The V and J ends lost 6 bases and 8 bases respectively, with 10 bases between them. The V gene's germline CDR1 is SNHLY and CDR2 FYNNEI.

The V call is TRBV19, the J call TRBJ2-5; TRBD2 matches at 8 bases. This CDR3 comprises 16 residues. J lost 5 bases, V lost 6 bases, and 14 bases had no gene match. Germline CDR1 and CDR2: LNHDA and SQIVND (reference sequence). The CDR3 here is CASSRTSGRIGETQYF. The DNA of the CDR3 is TGTGCCAGTAGCCGAACTAGCGGCAGGATCGGCGAGACCCAGTACTTC.

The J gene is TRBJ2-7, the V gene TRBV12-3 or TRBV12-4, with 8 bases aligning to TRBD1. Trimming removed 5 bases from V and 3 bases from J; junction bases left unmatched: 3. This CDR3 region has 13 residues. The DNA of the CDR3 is TGTGCCAGCAGTAATGGACAGGGCTACGAGCAGTACTTC. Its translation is CASSNGQGYEQYF.

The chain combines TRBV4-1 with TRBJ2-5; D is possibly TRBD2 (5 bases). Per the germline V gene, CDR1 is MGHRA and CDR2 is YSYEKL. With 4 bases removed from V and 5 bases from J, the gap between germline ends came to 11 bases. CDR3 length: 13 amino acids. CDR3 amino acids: CASSRVPGETQYF. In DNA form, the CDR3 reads TGCGCCAGCAGCCGGGTCCCGGGGGAGACCCAGTACTTC.

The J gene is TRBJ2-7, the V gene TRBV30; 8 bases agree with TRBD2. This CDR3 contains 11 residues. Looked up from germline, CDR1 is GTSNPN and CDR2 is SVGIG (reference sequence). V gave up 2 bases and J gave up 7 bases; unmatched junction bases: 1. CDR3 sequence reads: CAWSREGEQYF. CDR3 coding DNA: TGTGCCTGGAGTCGGGAGGGGGAGCAGTACTTC.

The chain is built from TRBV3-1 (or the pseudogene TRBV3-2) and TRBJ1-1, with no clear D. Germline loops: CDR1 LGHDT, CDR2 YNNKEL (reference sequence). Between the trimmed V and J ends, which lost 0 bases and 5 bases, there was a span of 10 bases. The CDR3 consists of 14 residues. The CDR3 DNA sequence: TGTGCCAGCAGCCAAGATAACACAATGACTGAAGCTTTCTTT. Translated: CASSQDNTMTEAFF.

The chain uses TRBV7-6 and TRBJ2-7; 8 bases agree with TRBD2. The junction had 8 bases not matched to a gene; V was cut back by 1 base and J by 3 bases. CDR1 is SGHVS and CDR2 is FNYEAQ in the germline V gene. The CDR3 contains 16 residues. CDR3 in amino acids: CASSLGPAGAGYEQYF. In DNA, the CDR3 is TGTGCCAGCAGCTTAGGCCCAGCGGGAGCGGGCTACGAGCAGTACTTC.

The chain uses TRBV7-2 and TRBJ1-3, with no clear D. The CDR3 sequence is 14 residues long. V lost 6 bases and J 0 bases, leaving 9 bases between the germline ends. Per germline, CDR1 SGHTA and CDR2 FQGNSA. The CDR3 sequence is CASSSGISGNTIYF. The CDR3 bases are TGTGCCAGCAGTTCAGGAATCTCTGGAAACACCATATATTTT.

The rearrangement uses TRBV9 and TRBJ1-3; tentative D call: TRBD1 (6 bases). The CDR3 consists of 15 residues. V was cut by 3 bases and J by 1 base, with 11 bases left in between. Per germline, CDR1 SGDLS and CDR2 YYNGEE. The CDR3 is CASSASGTSGNTIYF. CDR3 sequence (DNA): TGTGCCAGCAGCGCATCCGGGACATCTGGAAACACCATATATTTT.

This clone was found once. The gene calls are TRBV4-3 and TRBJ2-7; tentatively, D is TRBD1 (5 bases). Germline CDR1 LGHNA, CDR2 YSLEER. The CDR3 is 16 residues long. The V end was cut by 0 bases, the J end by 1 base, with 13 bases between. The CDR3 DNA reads TGCGCCAGCAGCCAAGATCTTCTGACAGAGTCCTACGAGCAGTACTTC. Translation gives CASSQDLLTESYEQYF.

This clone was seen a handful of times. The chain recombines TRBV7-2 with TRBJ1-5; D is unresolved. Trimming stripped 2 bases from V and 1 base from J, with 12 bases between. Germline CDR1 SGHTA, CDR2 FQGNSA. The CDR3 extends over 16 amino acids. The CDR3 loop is CASSLPSDYSNQPQHF. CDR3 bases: TGTGCCAGCAGCTTACCGTCGGACTACAGCAATCAGCCCCAGCATTTT.

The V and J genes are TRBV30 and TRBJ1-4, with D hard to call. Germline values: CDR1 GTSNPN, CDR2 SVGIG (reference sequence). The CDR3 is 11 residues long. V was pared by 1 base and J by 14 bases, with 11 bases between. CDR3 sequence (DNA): TGTGCCTGGAGTGATAAGACAAGTCTGTTTTTT. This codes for CAWSDKTSLFF.

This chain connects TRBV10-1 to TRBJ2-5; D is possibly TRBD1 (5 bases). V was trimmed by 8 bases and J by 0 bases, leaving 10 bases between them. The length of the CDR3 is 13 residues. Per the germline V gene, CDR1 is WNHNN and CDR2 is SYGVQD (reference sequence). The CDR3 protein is CASQGLHQETQYF. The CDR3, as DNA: TGCGCCAGCCAGGGTCTTCACCAAGAGACCCAGTACTTC.

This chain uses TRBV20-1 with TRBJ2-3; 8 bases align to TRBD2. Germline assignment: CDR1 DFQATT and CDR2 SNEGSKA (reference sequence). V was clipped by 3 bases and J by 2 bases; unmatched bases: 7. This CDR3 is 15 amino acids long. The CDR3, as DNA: TGCAGTGCTAGTAGGACTAGCAGGAACACAGATACGCAGTATTTT. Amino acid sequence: CSASRTSRNTDTQYF.

CDR3: CASRKGSQGIYEQYF. The CDR3 DNA reads TGCGCCAGCAGGAAGGGGTCGCAAGGGATCTACGAGCAGTACTTC. V is TRBV5-1 and J is TRBJ2-7, with D possibly TRBD1 on 5 matching bases. The length of the CDR3 is 15 residues. Germline CDR1 is SGHRS and CDR2 is YFSETQ. V was pared by 5 bases and J by 3 bases, with 18 bases between. The full variable domain, completed using reference TRBV5-1 and TRBJ2-7, is KAGVTQTPRYLIKTRGQQVTLSCSPISGHRSVSWYQQTPGQGLQFLFEYFSETQRNKGNFPGRFSGRQFSNSRSEMNVSTLELGDSALYLCASRKGSQGIYEQYFGPGTRLTVT.

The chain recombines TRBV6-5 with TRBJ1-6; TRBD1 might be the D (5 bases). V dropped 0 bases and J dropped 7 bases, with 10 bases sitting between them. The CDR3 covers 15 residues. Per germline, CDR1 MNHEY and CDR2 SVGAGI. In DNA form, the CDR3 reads TGTGCCAGCAGTTACTCGGCAGGGATGAATTCACCCCTCCACTTT. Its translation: CASSYSAGMNSPLHF.

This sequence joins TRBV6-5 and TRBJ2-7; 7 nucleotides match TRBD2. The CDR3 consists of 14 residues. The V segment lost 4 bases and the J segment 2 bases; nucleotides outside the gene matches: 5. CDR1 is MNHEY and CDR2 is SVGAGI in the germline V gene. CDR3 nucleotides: TGTGCCAGCAGTTTTCAGCGGGGACCCTACGAGCAGTACTTC. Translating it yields CASSFQRGPYEQYF.

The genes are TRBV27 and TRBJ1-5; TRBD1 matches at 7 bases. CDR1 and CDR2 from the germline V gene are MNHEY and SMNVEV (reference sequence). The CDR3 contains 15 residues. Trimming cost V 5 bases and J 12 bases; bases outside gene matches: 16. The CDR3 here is CASSPLAAGGKRQHF. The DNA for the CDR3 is TGTGCCAGCAGTCCCCTGGCGGCAGGGGGAAAGCGCCAGCATTTT.

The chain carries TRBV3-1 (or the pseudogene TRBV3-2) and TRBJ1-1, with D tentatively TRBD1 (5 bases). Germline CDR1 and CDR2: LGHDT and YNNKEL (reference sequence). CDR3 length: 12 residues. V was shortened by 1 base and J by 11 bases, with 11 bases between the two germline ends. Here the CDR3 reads CASSQGSGVAFF. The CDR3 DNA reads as TGTGCCAGCAGCCAAGGATCGGGGGTGGCTTTCTTT.

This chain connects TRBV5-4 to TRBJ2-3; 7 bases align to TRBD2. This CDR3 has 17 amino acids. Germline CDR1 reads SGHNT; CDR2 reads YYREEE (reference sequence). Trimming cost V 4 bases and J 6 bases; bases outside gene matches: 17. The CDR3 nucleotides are TGTGCCAGCAGCGGACCCGCTGCTAGCGGCTCAGGCGATACGCAGTATTTT. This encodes CASSGPAASGSGDTQYF.